This T cell receptor (beta chain) was observed in a study of blood T cell repertoires in COVID-19 (dated by TCRdb to the early 2020s). Background on the whole study: Collaborator samples came from the United States, Italy and Spain and covered acute and convalescent phases of COVID-19. Samples were obtained from the ongoing ImmuneRACE study (first 160 participants) and from 950 to 1,500 subjects provided by 6 global collaborators. The material from the prospective study consisted of cDNA or gDNA derived from T cells, B-cell-depleted T cells, or PBMCs. The repertoires were made available in a free public database intended to serve as a resource for research on the immune response to SARS-CoV-2. A de-identified subject ID, COVID-19 status, age in years and sex were almost always included in the sample metadata. Deeply sampled blood TCRbeta repertoires from subjects exposed to, actively infected with, or recovered from COVID-19 were included in the dataset. HLA class I and class II types, where available, came from metadata supplied by the sample provider rather than from assay-based typing. Overall results and qualifications from the work: The quantity of clinical and demographic metadata differed by source and by participant and was supplied without curation.

The immunoSEQ Assay, a bias-controlled multiplex PCR, was used to amplify TCRbeta CDR3 regions from genomic DNA. Turning to the authors' computational methods: Within the assay, amplification of reference gene primers was used to estimate how many nucleated cells each sample contained. Sequence reads were collapsed and filtered to measure the absolute abundance of every unique TCRbeta CDR3 rearrangement. For each sample, productive Simpson clonality was calculated as the square root of Simpson's diversity index across productive rearrangements. In its TCRdb copy, this immuneACCESS table keeps in-frame sequences only and misses some clones. Where compared with another copy, unresolved V genes explain less than half of these, and the others have no known cause. V and J calls and clone size are given by that table; D and trimming were obtained from the DNA. This sample comprises 200,000 to 300,000 clones, approximately 90% of them detected only once. The ten most abundant clones make up around 2.5% of the sample.

The trim is 3 bases for V and 0 bases for J, with a gap of 6 bases between the germline ends. The CDR3 numbers 14 residues from cysteine through phenylalanine. Of the read, only the CDR3 DNA is kept; its 42 bases are in frame from base 1. Sequences KGHSH (CDR1) and LQKENI (CDR2) are obtained from the germline V gene. Enrolling through a virtual design, the prospective study's participants ranged in age from roughly 18 to 95 years and lived across more than 20 United States geographic areas. To assign participants to cohorts, the prospective study relied on clinical history that participants themselves reported in a screening survey and a study questionnaire. In the prospective study, mobile phlebotomists collected whole blood, serum and a nasopharyngeal or oropharyngeal swab from each participant. Additional blood draws and questionnaires over an approximately two-month period could optionally be provided by prospective study participants. Before DNA extraction, prospective study blood samples were shipped either frozen or at room temperature.

To note about this clone: Its antigen remains unidentified. There are no base qualities to consult, and no much larger clone falls within one base.

The chain employs TRBV18 and TRBJ1-3; perhaps TRBD1 is the D gene, with 6 bases matching. Material: PBMCs or T cells enriched from blood (not recorded which). The origin of this receptor is a woman in her thirties or forties with acute COVID-19. In nucleotides, the sequence is TGTGCCAGCTCACCGGGGGCCTCTGGAAACACCATATATTTT. Translated, it gives CASSPGASGNTIYF. When the CDR3 is completed using the reference TRBV18 and TRBJ1-3 genes on either side, the full variable domain is NAGVMQNPRHLVRRRGQEARLRCSPMKGHSHVYWYRQLPEEGLKFMVYLQKENIIDESGMPKERFSAEFPKEGPSILRIQQVVRGDSAAYFCASSPGASGNTIYFGEGSWLTVV.